Listed below are T cell receptor beta chains from one sample, sequenced in a study of blood T cell repertoires in COVID-19. Assay used: immunoSEQ multiplex PCR; TCRdb lists only in-frame clones, some missing. This table holds about 150,000 clones, over 75% found once. The sequencing sample was made of peripheral blood. The receptors were gathered from a man aged 18 to 30 with COVID-19, enrolled during active disease. Each CDR3 is given with its conserved first and last residue. Rows give clone size only sometimes, using once, few, many, or a class for an expanded clone.

j_call v_call clone_size cdr3_aa
TRBJ2-2 TRBV7-8 - CASSSGQGRTGELFF
TRBJ1-2 TRBV10-3 - CAIRENTGTTVSPEANYGYTF
TRBJ2-7 TRBV19 - CASSFGTGGYEQYF
TRBJ2-3 TRBV5-6 - CASSQGQVTDTQYF
TRBJ1-5 TRBV6-6 - CASSYSGRLSNQPQHF
TRBJ1-2 TRBV7-9 - CATLQGAGGYTF
TRBJ2-3 TRBV2 - CASPGLAGTDTQYF
TRBJ2-3 TRBV2 few CASSRGLAGAADTQYF
TRBJ1-1 TRBV11-2 - CASSQRAGGVDTEAFF
TRBJ1-5 TRBV6-6 - CASRTQVGQPQHF
TRBJ2-5 TRBV5-1 once CASSRQPTSAQETQYF
TRBJ1-6 TRBV6-5 - CASSYAGQGHSPLHF
TRBJ1-6 TRBV9 - CASSPTGDNSPLHF